The next 30 T cell receptor beta chains were all read from a single sample in a study of blood T cell repertoires in COVID-19. TCRdb's table, derived via immunoSEQ multiplex PCR, lists solely in-frame clones and lacks some. The sample shows 110,000 to 150,000 clones, around three quarters of them seen only once. The sample consisted of peripheral blood. The source is a man in his forties or fifties with active or convalescent COVID-19.

The chain uses TRBV27 and TRBJ2-3, with TRBD2 matching over 9 bases. The CDR3 consists of 15 residues. V trimming: 3 bases; J trimming: 3 bases; junction bases outside the gene matches: 4. Germline V gene sequence: CDR1 MNHEY, CDR2 SMNVEV (reference sequence). CDR3 coding DNA: TGTGCCAGCAGTTTCGAGGGACTAGCTACAGATACGCAGTATTTT. Residues: CASSFEGLATDTQYF.

The genes are TRBV28 and TRBJ2-3; 16 nucleotides agree with TRBD2. Trimming cost V 7 bases and J 6 bases; bases outside gene matches: 7. Per germline, CDR1 MDHEN and CDR2 SYDVKM. This CDR3 has 16 amino acids. CDR3 nucleotides: TGTGCCAGCAAAGCCGGGACTAGCGGGAGGGAGGATACGCAGTATTTT. This gives the protein CASKAGTSGREDTQYF.

This clone occurred many times. The V call is TRBV6-2 or TRBV6-3, the J call TRBJ2-3; 14 positions agree with TRBD2. The CDR3 runs 20 residues. Germline values: CDR1 MNHEY, CDR2 SVGEGT. V lost 2 bases and J lost 1; bases outside the gene matches: 11. The CDR3 DNA reads TGTGCCAGCAGTTACACGGTGACTAGCGGGAGGGCCGTTCGCACAGATACGCAGTATTTT. Translation: CASSYTVTSGRAVRTDTQYF.

This clone was picked up a small number of times. The chain is built from TRBV2 and TRBJ2-7; 12 nucleotides line up with TRBD2. Looked up from germline, CDR1 is SNHLY and CDR2 is FYNNEI. CDR3 length: 15 amino acids. After removal of 6 bases from V and 0 bases from J, the junction contained 3 bases not matched to a gene. CDR3 protein: CASRLAGGPSYEQYF. In DNA form, the CDR3 reads TGTGCCAGCAGACTAGCGGGAGGCCCCTCCTACGAGCAGTACTTC.

V usage is TRBV27 and J usage is TRBJ1-4, with 8 bases matching TRBD1. Losses at the gene ends were 2 bases for V and 13 bases for J; bases not matched to a gene: 12. CDR1 is MNHEY and CDR2 is SMNVEV in the germline V gene (reference sequence). The CDR3 spans 15 residues. CDR3 loop: CASSLGTGGDIRLFF. The CDR3 DNA is TGTGCCAGCAGTTTAGGAACAGGGGGAGATATCAGACTGTTTTTT.

The chain has TRBV24-1 and TRBJ2-5; 10 positions match TRBD1. CDR3 length equals 16 residues. Germline V lookup: CDR1 KGHDR, CDR2 SFDVKD. Trimming at V came to 3 bases and at J to 6 bases, leaving 9 bases not matched to a gene. For the CDR3, the DNA is TGTGCCACCAGTGATCCACCGGGACAGGGGAGGAAGACCCAGTACTTC. It translates to CATSDPPGQGRKTQYF.

This clone was observed a few times. The chain uses TRBV7-8 and TRBJ2-2; tentatively, D is TRBD1 (5 bases). Trimming stripped 1 base from V and 4 bases from J, with 7 bases between. The CDR3 has 14 amino acids. Germline V gene data show CDR1 as SGHVS and CDR2 as FQNEAQ. The CDR3 nucleotides read TGTGCCAGCAGCTTAGACAGGTTCACCGGGGAGCTGTTTTTT. Its protein is CASSLDRFTGELFF.

Only a few counts were recorded for this clone. The V and J genes are TRBV10-2 and TRBJ1-5, with TRBD1 as a possible D gene (5 bases). The CDR3 contains 17 residues. Germline V gene sequence: CDR1 WSHSY, CDR2 SAAADI. With 6 bases removed from V and 3 bases from J, the gap between germline ends came to 21 bases. The CDR3 coding sequence is TGCGCCAGCAGCCAACCTTCGGGGGGGATAGACAATCAGCCCCAGCATTTT. Its translation: CASSQPSGGIDNQPQHF.

The rearrangement joins TRBV7-8 to TRBJ2-3, with TRBD2 identical over 8 bases. CDR1 is SGHVS, CDR2 FQNEAQ, per germline. The CDR3 is 15 amino acids. V dropped 5 bases and J dropped 2; count of bases not matched to a gene: 6. The CDR3 coding sequence is TGTGCCAGCAGCGTTGCGGGAGGCGTCACAGATACGCAGTATTTT. It encodes CASSVAGGVTDTQYF.

The gene calls are TRBV19 and TRBJ1-5; D possibly corresponds to TRBD1 (6 bases). The CDR3 covers 13 residues. The germline V and J ends were trimmed by 7 bases and 3 bases, with 10 bases remaining between them. Per germline, CDR1 LNHDA and CDR2 SQIVND (reference sequence). CDR3 nucleotides: TGTGCCAGTACAGGGGACCTCAATCAGCCCCAGCATTTT. Translated, it gives CASTGDLNQPQHF. The full variable domain, with the rest looked up from reference TRBV19 and TRBJ1-5, is DGGITQSPKYLFRKEGQNVTLSCEQNLNHDAMYWYRQDPGQGLRLIYYSQIVNDFQKGDIAEGYSVSREKKESFPLTVTSAQKNPTAFYLCASTGDLNQPQHFGDGTRLSIL.

J is TRBJ2-5 and V is TRBV5-6; 7 nucleotides agree with TRBD1. Germline CDR1 SGHDT, CDR2 YYEEEE. This CDR3 is 15 amino acids long. With V trimmed by 1 base and J by 1 base, 4 bases remained unmatched. CDR3 region: CASSLKTGTQETQYF. DNA of the CDR3: TGTGCCAGCAGCTTGAAGACAGGGACCCAAGAGACCCAGTACTTC.

The chain recombines TRBV14 with TRBJ2-6, with D possibly matching TRBD1 (6 bases). The germline gives CDR1 SGHDN, CDR2 FVKESK. V lost 1 base and J lost 3, with 7 bases in between. The CDR3 spans 15 residues. CDR3 sequence (DNA): TGTGCCAGCAGCCAAGTAGGGGGTGGGGCCAACGTCCTGACTTTC. Protein: CASSQVGGGANVLTF.

This clone was picked up a small number of times. The rearrangement uses TRBV5-1 and TRBJ1-1; 9 nucleotides match TRBD1. J gave up 1 base and V 3 bases, and 4 bases lay outside the gene matches. Germline V gene data show CDR1 as SGHRS and CDR2 as YFSETQ. There are 15 residues in the CDR3. In DNA form, the CDR3 reads TGCGCCAGCAGCTCGGGGACAGGGAGGAACACTGAAGCTTTCTTT. Translation: CASSSGTGRNTEAFF. Using reference TRBV5-1 and TRBJ1-1 for the parts outside the CDR3, the full variable domain is KAGVTQTPRYLIKTRGQQVTLSCSPISGHRSVSWYQQTPGQGLQFLFEYFSETQRNKGNFPGRFSGRQFSNSRSEMNVSTLELGDSALYLCASSSGTGRNTEAFFGQGTRLTVV.

The chain combines TRBV15 with TRBJ2-5, with D unresolved. The CDR3 is 14 residues long. Between the trimmed V and J ends, which lost 0 bases and 4 bases, there was a span of 9 bases. Germline V gene data show CDR1 as LNHNV and CDR2 as YYDKDF (reference sequence). In DNA, the CDR3 is TGTGCCACCAGCAGAGAGGCGGTAACAGAGACCCAGTACTTC. It codes for CATSREAVTETQYF.

V gene TRBV28 combines with J gene TRBJ1-2; 7 nucleotides match TRBD1. V dropped 5 bases and J dropped 6; count of bases not matched to a gene: 9. Looked up from germline, CDR1 is MDHEN and CDR2 is SYDVKM. The CDR3 runs to 14 residues. CDR3 loop: CASSPGDRVHGYTF. CDR3 in DNA: TGTGCCAGCAGTCCGGGAGACAGGGTCCATGGCTACACCTTC.

The V call is TRBV2, the J call TRBJ2-2; TRBD2 matches at 7 bases. Germline trimming cut 7 bases from V and 4 bases from J; bases unmatched to any gene: 6. This CDR3 has 14 amino acids. Germline assignment: CDR1 SNHLY and CDR2 FYNNEI. The CDR3 loop reads CASTLGGPTGELFF. For the CDR3, the DNA is TGTGCCAGCACCCTGGGAGGGCCCACCGGGGAGCTGTTTTTT.

The CDR3: CASSLADYNEQFF. Here the CDR3 DNA reads TGTGCCAGCAGCCTAGCGGACTACAATGAGCAGTTCTTC. The chain combines TRBV6-2 or TRBV6-3 with TRBJ2-1; 7 nucleotides line up with TRBD2. The trim removed 6 bases at V and 3 bases at J, leaving 2 bases unmatched. The CDR3 totals 13 residues. CDR1 is MNHEY, CDR2 SVGEGT, per germline.

The chain carries TRBV9 and TRBJ2-3; 7 nucleotides agree with TRBD2. Unmatched junction bases numbered 6, after V lost 4 bases and J lost 1 base. CDR1 is SGDLS, CDR2 YYNGEE, per germline. This CDR3 spans 15 amino acids. In nucleotides, the CDR3 is TGTGCCAGCAGCCCCGTTCTAGCGGGCACAGATACGCAGTATTTT. It encodes CASSPVLAGTDTQYF.

The chain recombines TRBV7-8 with TRBJ2-3; TRBD2 might be the D (7 bases). V was cut by 2 bases and J by 6 bases, with 18 bases left in between. The CDR3 is 16 amino acids. The germline gives CDR1 SGHVS, CDR2 FQNEAQ. This chain's CDR3 is CASSLNGGLSRDTQYF. CDR3 coding DNA: TGTGCCAGCAGCTTAAACGGGGGGCTGTCTCGGGATACGCAGTATTTT.

Written as DNA, the CDR3 is TGTGCCAGCAGCTTACTAGGTACTAGCGTAGGGGATACGCAGTATTTT. This encodes CASSLLGTSVGDTQYF. This chain uses TRBV7-3 with TRBJ2-3, with 7 bases fitting TRBD2. The CDR3 runs to 16 residues. Trimming took 2 bases from V and 6 from J; bases not matched to a gene: 11. Germline CDR1 is SGHTA and CDR2 is FQGTGA.

This chain links TRBV24-1 with TRBJ2-5; TRBD2 agrees at 12 bases. V shed 1 base, J shed 5 bases, and the junction held 4 bases outside the gene matches. The CDR3 spans 16 residues. CDR1 KGHDR and CDR2 SFDVKD come from the germline V gene. The CDR3 nucleotides are TGTGCCACCAGTGATTTAAGACTAGCGGGAGAGGAGACCCAGTACTTC. Translating it yields CATSDLRLAGEETQYF.

A note on this clone: This may stem from a read error, because a much larger clone lies one nucleotide away. This chain uses TRBV7-9 with TRBJ1-1; D perhaps matches TRBD1 (5 bases). Germline assignment: CDR1 SEHNR and CDR2 FQNEAQ (reference sequence). Trimming removed 4 bases at V and 0 bases at J, with 6 bases between. The CDR3 length is 13 residues. CDR3 in amino acids: CASSSTVNTEAFF. CDR3 in DNA: TGTGCCAGCAGCTCGACAGTGAACACTGAAGCTTTCTTT.

The rearrangement uses TRBV13 and TRBJ2-7, with D maybe TRBD2 (6 bases). This CDR3 spans 15 amino acids. Trimming cost V 6 bases and J 7 bases, with 22 bases left between them. Per germline, CDR1 PRHDT and CDR2 FYEKMQ (reference sequence). CDR3 sequence: CASRNFRDSNSEQYF. The CDR3 DNA is TGTGCCAGCAGAAACTTCCGGGACTCAAATTCGGAGCAGTACTTC.

This clone was seen just once. The rearrangement uses TRBV7-2 and TRBJ1-5, with 7 bases lining up with TRBD1. V lost 1 base, J lost 0 bases, and 3 bases stayed unmatched. Germline V gene sequence: CDR1 SGHTA, CDR2 FQGNSA. The CDR3 totals 16 residues. The CDR3 region is CASSLVGTDSNQPQHF. The CDR3 coding sequence is TGTGCCAGCAGCTTAGTTGGGACAGATAGCAATCAGCCCCAGCATTTT.

Of note for this clone: Distinct nucleotide sequences in the sample also encode this CDR3. The chain employs TRBV9 and TRBJ1-2; weak D call: TRBD1 (6 bases). The CDR3 runs 14 residues. Germline values: CDR1 SGDLS, CDR2 YYNGEE. Trimming shortened V by 2 bases and J by 5 bases, and 13 bases separated the two germline ends. The CDR3 here is CASSVEAGAYGYTF. The CDR3 bases are TGTGCCAGCAGCGTCGAGGCAGGGGCTTATGGCTACACCTTC.

This clone has a single count. The rearrangement joins TRBV19 to TRBJ2-7, with D perhaps matching TRBD2 (5 bases). Trimming stripped 2 bases from V and 3 bases from J, with 11 bases between. This CDR3 contains 14 residues. CDR1 is LNHDA, CDR2 SQIVND, per germline (reference sequence). The CDR3: CASSISFGLYEQYF. The CDR3 DNA follows: TGTGCCAGTAGTATAAGTTTCGGACTCTACGAGCAGTACTTC. Complete variable domain (other parts from reference TRBV19 and TRBJ2-7): DGGITQSPKYLFRKEGQNVTLSCEQNLNHDAMYWYRQDPGQGLRLIYYSQIVNDFQKGDIAEGYSVSREKKESFPLTVTSAQKNPTAFYLCASSISFGLYEQYFGPGTRLTVT.

J is TRBJ2-2 and V is TRBV5-1, with a possible D match to TRBD1 (6 bases). The CDR3 covers 16 residues. V shed 4 bases and J shed 0 bases, with 13 bases lying between them. Germline CDR1 reads SGHRS; CDR2 reads YFSETQ. CDR3 amino acids: CASSPRQVSNTGELFF. CDR3 DNA sequence: TGCGCCAGCAGCCCCCGACAGGTTTCGAACACCGGGGAGCTGTTTTTT.

The chain employs TRBV27 and TRBJ1-2, with a possible D match to TRBD1 (5 bases). The CDR3 sequence is 16 residues long. Germline V gene data show CDR1 as MNHEY and CDR2 as SMNVEV (reference sequence). V dropped 2 bases and J dropped 1 base, with 14 bases sitting between them. CDR3 residues: CASSLAPGYHNYGYTF. In DNA, the CDR3 is TGTGCCAGCAGTTTAGCCCCAGGGTATCATAACTATGGCTACACCTTC.

The gene calls are TRBV19 and TRBJ1-6, with 9 bases that match TRBD1. Trimming at V came to 4 bases and at J to 0 bases, leaving 13 bases not matched to a gene. CDR3 size: 20 residues. Germline-derived CDR1 and CDR2 are LNHDA and SQIVND (reference sequence). For the CDR3, the DNA is TGTGCCAGTAGTAGGCCCGAGGGGGACAGGGATATCTCCTATAATTCACCCCTCCACTTT. Translation: CASSRPEGDRDISYNSPLHF.

This chain joins TRBV10-1 and TRBJ2-7; 9 bases match TRBD1. Losses at the gene ends were 10 bases for V and 6 bases for J; bases not matched to a gene: 16. Germline V gene lookup returns CDR1 WNHNN and CDR2 SYGVQD (reference sequence). The CDR3 has 15 residues. CDR3 DNA: TGCGCCAACCGACAGGGGGGCCTCTCACGCTCCGAGCAGTACTTC. This sequence encodes CANRQGGLSRSEQYF.